This T cell receptor (beta chain) emerged from a study of identical twins. As concerns this clonotype: The junction does not match germline at one end; this may be a read error.

The CDR3 contains 12 residues. TCRdb re-called the 5' RACE reads through MiXCR, storing one row per CDR3 protein. The profile shows about 550,000 distinct CDR3 sequences, 20% to 25% of them singletons. The sample was also reused in another study, on yellow fever vaccine responses in identical twins.

The source is a woman under 30 in good health. The chain employs TRBV12-3 or TRBV12-4 and TRBJ1-1; TRBD1 agrees at 9 bases. The sequencing sample was made of CD4+ T cells sorted from blood. CDR3 amino acids: CAGSLGTGEAFF. The CDR3 region has the DNA TGTGCCGGCAGTTTAGGGACAGGGGAAGCTTTCTTT.